The present TCR beta chain was sequenced within a study of T cells in pancreatic ductal adenocarcinoma. Note on this clone: The target antigen is unknown.

Assay used: immunoSEQ multiplex PCR; TCRdb lists only in-frame clones, some missing. Of around 94,000 clones in the sample, more than 90% were seen once. Selected pancreatic ductal adenocarcinoma patients had undergone surgery without neoadjuvant therapy. The CDR3 is 13 amino acids. V lost 7 bases, J lost 2 bases, and 9 bases lay in between. Germline V lookup: CDR1 SGHAT, CDR2 FQNNGV. Whole-study results and caveats: Blood had more productive templates and approximately 8-fold more unique clonotypes than tumor. Tumor-versus-blood clonality comparisons may be biased toward lower tumor diversity. This surgical cohort overrepresents the minority presenting with early-stage disease.

Material for sequencing was PBMCs. This receptor was obtained from a human donor with pancreatic ductal adenocarcinoma. V gene TRBV11-2 combines with J gene TRBJ1-3; D gene ambiguous. The CDR3 DNA follows: TGTGCCAGCACCCACGCGCCTGGAAACACCATATATTTT. It encodes CASTHAPGNTIYF. The variable domain in full, with the rest retrieved from reference TRBV11-2 and TRBJ1-3, is EAGVAQSPRYKIIEKRQSVAFWCNPISGHATLYWYQQILGQGPKLLIQFQNNGVVDDSQLPKDRFSAERLKGVDSTLKIQPAKLEDSAVYLCASTHAPGNTIYFGEGSWLTVV.